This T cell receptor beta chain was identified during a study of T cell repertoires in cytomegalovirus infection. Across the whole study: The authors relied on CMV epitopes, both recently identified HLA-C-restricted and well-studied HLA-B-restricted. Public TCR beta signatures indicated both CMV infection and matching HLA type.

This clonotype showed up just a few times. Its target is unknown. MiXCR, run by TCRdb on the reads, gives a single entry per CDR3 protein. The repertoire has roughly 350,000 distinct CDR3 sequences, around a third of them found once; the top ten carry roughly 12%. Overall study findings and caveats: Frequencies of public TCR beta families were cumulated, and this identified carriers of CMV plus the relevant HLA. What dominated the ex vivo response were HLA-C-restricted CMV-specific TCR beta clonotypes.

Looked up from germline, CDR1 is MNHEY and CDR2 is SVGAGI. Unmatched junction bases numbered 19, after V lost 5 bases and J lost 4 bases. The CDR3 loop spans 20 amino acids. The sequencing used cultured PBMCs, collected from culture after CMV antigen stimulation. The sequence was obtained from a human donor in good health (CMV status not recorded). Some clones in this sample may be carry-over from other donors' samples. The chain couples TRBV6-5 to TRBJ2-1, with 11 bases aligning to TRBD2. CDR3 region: CASSGLNSGATSGNYNEQFF. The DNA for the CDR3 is TGTGCCAGCAGTGGACTCAACTCCGGGGCGACTAGCGGGAATTACAATGAGCAGTTCTTC.